This is a list of T cell receptor beta chains from one sample in a study of blood T cell repertoires in COVID-19. This table comes from immunoSEQ multiplex PCR, and its TCRdb copy is limited to in-frame clones, with some not included. The data show about 180,000 clones, around 89% seen once. The sequencing sample was made of peripheral blood. The receptors stem from a man younger than 35 who had recovered from COVID-19. Both conserved end residues are part of each CDR3. The order of the fields is J gene, clone size, V gene, CDR3 protein. Size is omitted from some rows. Given values are once, few, many or a class for expanded clones.

J gene: TRBJ2-5
clone size: once
V gene: TRBV19
CDR3 protein: CASSSRRTGRETQYF

J gene: TRBJ1-5
clone size: once
V gene: TRBV19
CDR3 protein: CASSIVRESNQPQHF

J gene: TRBJ2-1
clone size: many
V gene: TRBV6-2/TRBV6-3
CDR3 protein: CASSVGQGLYNEQFF

J gene: TRBJ2-1
clone size: -
V gene: TRBV6-5
CDR3 protein: CASSYSDRGVNEQFF

J gene: TRBJ2-7
clone size: -
V gene: TRBV27
CDR3 protein: CASSQSLGAHPYEQYF

J gene: TRBJ2-7
clone size: -
V gene: TRBV2
CDR3 protein: CASTSGLVNEQYF

J gene: TRBJ2-2
clone size: once
V gene: TRBV19
CDR3 protein: CASSSPPGQDNTGELFF

J gene: TRBJ2-1
clone size: -
V gene: TRBV7-9
CDR3 protein: CASSLGDRGNDNEQFF

J gene: TRBJ2-7
clone size: -
V gene: TRBV25-1
CDR3 protein: CASSEYRSGSSYEQYF

J gene: TRBJ1-1
clone size: once
V gene: TRBV7-8
CDR3 protein: CASSQRRLVNTEAFF

J gene: TRBJ1-1
clone size: many
V gene: TRBV5-1
CDR3 protein: CASSLVQGNTEAFF

J gene: TRBJ1-3
clone size: -
V gene: TRBV7-2
CDR3 protein: CASSFSPTGGSGNTIYF

J gene: TRBJ1-5
clone size: once
V gene: TRBV5-8
CDR3 protein: CASSLGTGNQPQHF

J gene: TRBJ2-1
clone size: -
V gene: TRBV9
CDR3 protein: CASSVGGTLGNEQFF

J gene: TRBJ2-5
clone size: -
V gene: TRBV6-5
CDR3 protein: CASSQGLLGTQYF

J gene: TRBJ2-7
clone size: once
V gene: TRBV18
CDR3 protein: CASSSARDYEQYF

J gene: TRBJ1-5
clone size: -
V gene: TRBV27
CDR3 protein: CAGGARPQHF

J gene: TRBJ2-7
clone size: -
V gene: TRBV1
CDR3 protein: CTSSQVTGWDEQYF

J gene: TRBJ2-7
clone size: -
V gene: TRBV5-1
CDR3 protein: CASSPGTSGSTREQYF

J gene: TRBJ1-6
clone size: -
V gene: TRBV5-4
CDR3 protein: CASSLGRGIYSPLHF

J gene: TRBJ1-1
clone size: -
V gene: TRBV5-5
CDR3 protein: CASSPALVSEAFF

J gene: TRBJ2-7
clone size: -
V gene: TRBV28
CDR3 protein: CASSLGQGNYEQYF

J gene: TRBJ2-7
clone size: -
V gene: TRBV4-1
CDR3 protein: CASSLSGTGLEQYF

J gene: TRBJ2-3
clone size: -
V gene: TRBV9
CDR3 protein: CASSVDRGGKGDTQYF

J gene: TRBJ2-3
clone size: -
V gene: TRBV7-2
CDR3 protein: CASSLESTSGRVSTDTQYF

J gene: TRBJ2-5
clone size: once
V gene: TRBV18
CDR3 protein: CASSLGLGVETQYF